The 5 T cell receptor beta chains below were found in one sample sequenced in a study of T cells in Graves' hyperthyroidism and ophthalmopathy. Using RNA transcripts as the source, TCR beta CDR3 regions were amplified. First-round RT-PCR with HTBI primers amplified the TCR CDR3 region. TCRdb reprocessed the multiplex PCR reads via MiXCR and lists one record per CDR3 protein. Found here are hundreds of thousands of distinct CDR3 sequences, approximately 17% of them singletons; the top ten hold 17%. The sample was blood. Receptors were obtained from a woman aged 18 to 35 with Graves' ophthalmopathy.

This clonotype appeared many times. J is TRBJ2-3 and V is TRBV2, with 8 bases fitting TRBD2. V dropped 7 bases and J dropped 7; count of bases not matched to a gene: 10. This CDR3 region has 14 residues. Germline V CDR1 and CDR2: SNHLY, FYNNEI. In DNA form, the CDR3 reads TGTGCCAGCACCGCGATAGCGGGGAGGAATACGCAGTATTTT. Protein: CASTAIAGRNTQYF.

The chain is built from TRBV4-2 and TRBJ2-5, with 14 bases matching TRBD2. The J segment lost 4 bases and the V segment lost 4 bases, leaving 2 bases of the junction unmatched. The CDR3 consists of 15 residues. Germline values: CDR1 LGHNA, CDR2 YNFKEQ. The CDR3 DNA sequence: TGTGCCAGCAGCCCGACTAGCGGGAGGGGAGAGACCCAGTACTTC. Translating gives CASSPTSGRGETQYF.

This clonotype was seen at least ten times. The chain uses TRBV5-1 and TRBJ2-1; no clear D. The length of the CDR3 is 14 residues. Trimming took 0 bases from V and 4 from J, leaving 8 bases between them. Germline V gene sequence: CDR1 SGHRS, CDR2 YFSETQ. The CDR3 is CASSLAEPYNEQFF. CDR3 sequence (DNA): TGCGCCAGCAGCTTGGCCGAACCGTACAATGAGCAGTTCTTC.

This clonotype has a count of ten or more. DNA for the CDR3: TGCGCCAGCGGGCTATCGGGGGGCCTCAATGAGCAGTTCTTC. This encodes CASGLSGGLNEQFF. J is TRBJ2-1 and V is TRBV5-1; D perhaps matches TRBD2 (7 bases). V lost 7 bases, J lost 6 bases, and 17 bases lay in between. The germline CDR1 and CDR2 sequences are SGHRS and YFSETQ. CDR3 size: 14 residues.

This clonotype has more than one count but fewer than ten. The V call is TRBV15, the J call TRBJ2-7; perhaps TRBD2 as D (5 bases). Trimming stripped 0 bases from V and 0 bases from J, with 12 bases between. Germline V lookup: CDR1 LNHNV, CDR2 YYDKDF (reference sequence). The CDR3 runs to 16 residues. The CDR3 DNA reads TGTGCCACCAGCAGAGACCCCGGCGCGGGCTCCTACGAGCAGTACTTC. Its protein product is CATSRDPGAGSYEQYF.